The TCR beta chain described here comes from a study of glioma-infiltrating T cells. TCR alpha and beta CDR3 regions were amplified from RNA using iRepertoire nested multiplex PCR. For one-step reverse transcription and amplification, about 85-400 ng of tissue mRNA or PBMC total RNA was used. MiXCR, applied by TCRdb to the multiplex PCR reads, yields one record per CDR3 protein. The sample shows about 89,000 distinct CDR3 sequences, 20% to 25% of them seen only once. The CDR3 runs to 14 residues. J was trimmed by 14 bases and V by 4 bases; bases with no gene match: 13. CDR1 is MNHEY, CDR2 SVGAGI, per germline.

This chain joins TRBV6-5 and TRBJ1-1; 10 positions agree with TRBD1. The receptor comes from a human donor with low-grade glioma or glioblastoma, undergoing nonglioma brain surgery, or in good health (not recorded which). The sequencing sample was made of glioma tissue, nonneoplastic brain tissue, or PBMCs (not recorded which). CDR3 coding DNA: TGTGCCAGCAGTTGGACAGGGGGAAAAAGTGAAGAATTCTTT. This codes for CASSWTGGKSEEFF.